This T cell receptor (beta chain) was profiled in a study of vaccination and CD4 T cells after COVID-19. Study at large: A few convalescent patients were sampled post-vaccination (at day 14 and at days 161 to 241).

TCRdb itself ran the PCR reads through MiXCR, one entry per CDR3 protein. The sample has roughly 30,000 distinct CDR3 sequences, roughly 51% seen once; the top ten hold around 6%. Time point defined: late sampling 161 to 241 days after vaccination in a few convalescent patients. This CDR3 has 18 amino acids. Germline CDR1 reads SQVTM; CDR2 reads ANQGSEA. With 4 bases clipped from V and 2 bases from J, the junction kept 16 bases outside the gene matches. This TCR was recovered from a human donor who had recovered from COVID-19. The gene calls are TRBV29-1 and TRBJ2-1; 8 bases fit TRBD2. The sequenced sample was CD4+ T cells from blood, obtained about 7 months after SARS-CoV-2 vaccination. The CDR3 loop is CSVGDREGPLYAYNEQFF. The CDR3 region has the DNA TGCAGCGTTGGGGACCGGGAGGGCCCTCTTTACGCCTACAATGAGCAGTTCTTC.